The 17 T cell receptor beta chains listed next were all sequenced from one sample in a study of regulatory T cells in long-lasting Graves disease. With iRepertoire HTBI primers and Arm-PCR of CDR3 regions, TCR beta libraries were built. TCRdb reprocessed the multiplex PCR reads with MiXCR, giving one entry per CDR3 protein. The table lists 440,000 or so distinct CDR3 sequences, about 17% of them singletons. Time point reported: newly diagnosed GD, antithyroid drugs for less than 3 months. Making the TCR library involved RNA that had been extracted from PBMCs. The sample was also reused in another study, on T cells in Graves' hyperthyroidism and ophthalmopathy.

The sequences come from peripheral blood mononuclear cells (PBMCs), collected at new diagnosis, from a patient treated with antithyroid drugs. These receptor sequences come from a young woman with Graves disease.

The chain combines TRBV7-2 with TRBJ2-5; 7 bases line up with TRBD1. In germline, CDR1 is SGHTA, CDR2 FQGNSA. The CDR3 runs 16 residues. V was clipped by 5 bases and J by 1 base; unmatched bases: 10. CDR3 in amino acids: CASSPTGNRGQETQYF. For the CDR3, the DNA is TGTGCCAGCAGCCCCACGGGGAACAGGGGCCAAGAGACCCAGTACTTC.

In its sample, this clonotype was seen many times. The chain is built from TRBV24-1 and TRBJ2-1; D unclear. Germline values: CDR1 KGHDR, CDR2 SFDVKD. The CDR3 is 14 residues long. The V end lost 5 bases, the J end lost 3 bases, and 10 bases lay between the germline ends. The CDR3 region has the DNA TGTGCCACCAGTGCCAGAGTAGACTACAATGAGCAGTTCTTC. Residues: CATSARVDYNEQFF.

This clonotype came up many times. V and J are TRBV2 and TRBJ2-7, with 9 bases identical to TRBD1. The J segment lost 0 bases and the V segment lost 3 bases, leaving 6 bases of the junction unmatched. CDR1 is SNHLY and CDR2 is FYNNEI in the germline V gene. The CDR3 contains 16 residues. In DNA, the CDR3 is TGTGCCAGCAGTGAGACCCGGGACAGGGCCTCCTACGAGCAGTACTTC. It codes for CASSETRDRASYEQYF.

DNA of the CDR3: TGTGCCAGCAGCCAATCAGGGTATAGCAATCAGCCCCAGCATTTT. It is translated as CASSQSGYSNQPQHF. The J gene is TRBJ1-5, the V gene TRBV4-2; D is possibly TRBD1 (5 bases). CDR3 size: 15 residues. The V and J ends lost 2 bases and 0 bases respectively, with 8 bases between them. CDR1 is LGHNA and CDR2 is YNFKEQ in the germline V gene.

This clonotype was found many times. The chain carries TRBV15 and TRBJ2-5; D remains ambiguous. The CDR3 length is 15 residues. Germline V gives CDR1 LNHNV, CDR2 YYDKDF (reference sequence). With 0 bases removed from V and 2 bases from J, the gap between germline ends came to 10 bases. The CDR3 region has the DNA TGTGCCACCAGCAGAGATTCGGCGTGGCAAGAGACCCAGTACTTC. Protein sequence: CATSRDSAWQETQYF.

The CDR3 reads CASTSRTGAGANVLTF. CDR3 nucleotides: TGTGCCAGTACATCCCGGACAGGGGCTGGGGCCAACGTCCTGACTTTC. The V gene is TRBV19, the J gene TRBJ2-6; 9 nucleotides align to TRBD1. The CDR3 totals 16 residues. With V trimmed by 7 bases and J by 2 bases, 6 bases remained unmatched. Germline-derived CDR1 and CDR2 are LNHDA and SQIVND (reference sequence).

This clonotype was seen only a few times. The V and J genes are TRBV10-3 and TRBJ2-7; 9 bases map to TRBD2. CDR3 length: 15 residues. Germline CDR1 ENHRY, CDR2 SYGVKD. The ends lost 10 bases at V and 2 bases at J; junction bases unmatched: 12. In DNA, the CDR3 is TGTGCCACCTCCCGCTTGACTAGCGGTACCTACGAGCAGTACTTC. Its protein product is CATSRLTSGTYEQYF.

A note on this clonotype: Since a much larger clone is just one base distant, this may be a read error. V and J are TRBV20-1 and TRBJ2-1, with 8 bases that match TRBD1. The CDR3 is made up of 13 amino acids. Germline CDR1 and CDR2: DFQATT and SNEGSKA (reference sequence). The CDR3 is CSAHRDRNNERFF. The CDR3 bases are TGCAGTGCTCATCGGGACAGGAACAATGAGCGGTTCTTC.

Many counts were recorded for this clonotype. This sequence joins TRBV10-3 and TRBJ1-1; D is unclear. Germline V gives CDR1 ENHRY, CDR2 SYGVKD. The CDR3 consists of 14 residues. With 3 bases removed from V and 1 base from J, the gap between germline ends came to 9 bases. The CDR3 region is CAISESTWNTEAFF. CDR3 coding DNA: TGTGCCATCAGTGAATCCACTTGGAACACTGAAGCTTTCTTT.

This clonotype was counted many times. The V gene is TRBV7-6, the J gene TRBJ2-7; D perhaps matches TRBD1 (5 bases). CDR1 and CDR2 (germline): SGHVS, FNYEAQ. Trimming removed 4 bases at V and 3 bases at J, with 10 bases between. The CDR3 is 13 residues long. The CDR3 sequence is CASSYLGVYEQYF. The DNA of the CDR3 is TGTGCCAGCAGCTACCTAGGGGTCTACGAGCAGTACTTC.

CDR3 in amino acids: CASSVVRSDTQYF. The CDR3 bases are TGTGCCAGCAGCGTAGTTAGATCTGATACGCAGTATTTT. The chain carries TRBV5-6 and TRBJ2-3; D not resolved. This CDR3 comprises 13 residues. The germline CDR1 and CDR2 sequences are SGHDT and YYEEEE. Trimming left V 4 bases short and J 6 bases short, with 12 bases between.

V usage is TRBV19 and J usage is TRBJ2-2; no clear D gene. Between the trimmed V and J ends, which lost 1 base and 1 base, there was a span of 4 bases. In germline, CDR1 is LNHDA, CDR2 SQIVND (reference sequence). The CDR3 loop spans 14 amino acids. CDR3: CASSIAGNTGELFF. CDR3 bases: TGTGCCAGTAGTATAGCCGGGAACACCGGGGAGCTGTTTTTT.

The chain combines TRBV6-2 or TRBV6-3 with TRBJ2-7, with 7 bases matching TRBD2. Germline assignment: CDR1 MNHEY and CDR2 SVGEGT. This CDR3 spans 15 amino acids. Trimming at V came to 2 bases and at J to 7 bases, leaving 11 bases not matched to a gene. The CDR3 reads CASSYALGLVREQYF. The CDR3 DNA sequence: TGTGCCAGCAGTTACGCCCTCGGACTAGTTCGGGAGCAGTACTTC.

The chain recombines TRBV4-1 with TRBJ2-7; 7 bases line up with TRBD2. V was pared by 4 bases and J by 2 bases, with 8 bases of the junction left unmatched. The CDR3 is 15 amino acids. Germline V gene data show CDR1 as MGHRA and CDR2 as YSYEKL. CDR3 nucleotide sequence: TGCGCCAGCAGCCCGGGGACTACTCTTACCTACGAGCAGTACTTC. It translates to CASSPGTTLTYEQYF.

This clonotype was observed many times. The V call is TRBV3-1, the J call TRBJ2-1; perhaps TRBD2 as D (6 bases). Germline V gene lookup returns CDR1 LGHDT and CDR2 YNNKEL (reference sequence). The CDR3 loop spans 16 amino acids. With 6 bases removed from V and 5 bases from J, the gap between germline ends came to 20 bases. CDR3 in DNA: TGTGCCAGCAGTCGGGGCCTATCAGGGAGGAACAATGAGCAGTTCTTC. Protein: CASSRGLSGRNNEQFF.

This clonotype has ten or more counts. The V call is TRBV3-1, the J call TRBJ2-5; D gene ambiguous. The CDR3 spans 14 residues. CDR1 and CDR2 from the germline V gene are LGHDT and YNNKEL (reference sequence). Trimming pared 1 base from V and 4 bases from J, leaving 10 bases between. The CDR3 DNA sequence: TGTGCCAGCAGCCAAGCCCCAGGAACAGAGACCCAGTACTTC. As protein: CASSQAPGTETQYF.

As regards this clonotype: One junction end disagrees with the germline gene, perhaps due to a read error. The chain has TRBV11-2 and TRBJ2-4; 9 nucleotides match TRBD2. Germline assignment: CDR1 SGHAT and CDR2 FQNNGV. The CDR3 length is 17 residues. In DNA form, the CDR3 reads TGCGCCAGCAGCCAACCCGTAGCGGGAGTAGCCAAAAACATTCAGTACTTC. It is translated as CASSQPVAGVAKNIQYF.